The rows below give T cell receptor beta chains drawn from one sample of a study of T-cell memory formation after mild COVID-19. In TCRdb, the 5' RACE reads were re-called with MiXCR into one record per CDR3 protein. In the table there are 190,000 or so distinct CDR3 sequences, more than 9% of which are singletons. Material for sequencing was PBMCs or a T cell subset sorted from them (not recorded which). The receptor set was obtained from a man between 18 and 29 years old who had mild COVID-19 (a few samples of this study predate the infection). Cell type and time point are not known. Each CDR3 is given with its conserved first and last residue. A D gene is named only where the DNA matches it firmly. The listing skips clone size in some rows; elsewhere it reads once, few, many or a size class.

CSARDNRGPYEQYF,TRBJ2-7,TRBD1,NA,TRBV20-1
CASSLPQAGANVLTF,TRBJ2-6,NA,few,TRBV28
CASSADVHSNQPQHF,TRBJ1-5,NA,many,TRBV7-2
CAGKQGTSYNEQFF,TRBJ2-1,NA,few,TRBV6-1
CASSPGDDSNQPQHF,TRBJ1-5,NA,NA,TRBV23-1
CASSTFTDTQYF,TRBJ2-3,NA,NA,TRBV7-9
CSARAGGGFNTF,TRBJ1-2,TRBD1,NA,TRBV20-1
CASSYSNPGKEYGYTF,TRBJ1-2,NA,NA,TRBV6-5
CASSAPHGGADSPLHF,TRBJ1-6,NA,few,TRBV7-2
CASSLGPETDTQYF,TRBJ2-3,NA,NA,TRBV7-3
CASSGPGQWETQYF,TRBJ2-5,TRBD1,many,TRBV5-1
CSAVGQVNHGYTF,TRBJ1-2,TRBD1,few,TRBV20-1
CASSSDRKLFF,TRBJ1-4,TRBD1,NA,TRBV13
CASSPGQAIGYTF,TRBJ1-2,TRBD1,NA,TRBV7-3
CASSKGASNEQYF,TRBJ2-7,TRBD1,NA,TRBV3-1
CASSPRGVPNYGYTF,TRBJ1-2,TRBD1,NA,TRBV11-2
CASSGGTGDTQYF,TRBJ2-3,NA,few,TRBV9
CASSTRAGGTGELFF,TRBJ2-2,NA,NA,TRBV19
CASSLEASYNEQFF,TRBJ2-1,NA,many,TRBV5-1
CASSATGGGGANVLTF,TRBJ2-6,TRBD1,few,TRBV9
CASSLSFGNNQPQHF,TRBJ1-5,NA,NA,TRBV5-5
CASSQSGLGANVLTF,TRBJ2-6,NA,few,TRBV3-1
CASSLTGGFGNTIYF,TRBJ1-3,TRBD1,NA,TRBV12-3/TRBV12-4
CSATSGGGNQPQHF,TRBJ1-5,NA,NA,TRBV20-1
CAIRSSSGGYNEQFF,TRBJ2-1,TRBD2,many,TRBV10-3
CASSPYARGELFF,TRBJ2-2,NA,few,TRBV18
CASSYADNYGYTF,TRBJ1-2,NA,few,TRBV6-5
CASSLDPLSHGYTF,TRBJ1-2,NA,NA,TRBV12-3/TRBV12-4